These T cell receptor beta chains were read from a single sample in a study of T-cell memory formation after mild COVID-19. TCRdb reanalysed the 5' RACE reads using MiXCR and keeps one entry per CDR3 protein. The sample yields 560,000 or so distinct CDR3 sequences, 15% to 20% seen once. What was sequenced was PBMCs or a T cell subset sorted from them (not recorded which). The source is an adult woman who had mild COVID-19 (a few samples of this study predate the infection). Cell type and time point are not known. Each CDR3 is given with its conserved first and last residue. D genes are given only for firm matches. For some rows the clone size is stated as once, few or many, or as a class when expanded; others skip it.

abundance: .
d_gene: .
v_gene: TRBV25-1
j_gene: TRBJ2-6
CDR3nt: TGTGCCAGCAGTGAGCGGACACCAGAGAGCTCTGGGGCCAACGTCCTGACTTTC
CDR3aa: CASSERTPESSGANVLTF

abundance: few
d_gene: .
v_gene: TRBV7-8
j_gene: TRBJ2-1
CDR3nt: TGTGCCAGCAGCACACAATTAGGGGGCCTACGCGGGGCCTCCTACAATGAGCAGTTCTTC
CDR3aa: CASSTQLGGLRGASYNEQFF

abundance: many
d_gene: TRBD1
v_gene: TRBV18
j_gene: TRBJ2-3
CDR3nt: TGTGCCAGCTCACCACCCGACAGGGGATTCACAGATACGCAGTATTTT
CDR3aa: CASSPPDRGFTDTQYF

abundance: .
d_gene: .
v_gene: TRBV5-1
j_gene: TRBJ2-5
CDR3nt: TGCGCCAGCAGCTTGGAACGGGTCGCCTACTTC
CDR3aa: CASSLERVAYF

abundance: many
d_gene: .
v_gene: TRBV5-1
j_gene: TRBJ2-3
CDR3nt: TGCGCCAGCAGCTTGGCGGGGTCCTATACGCAGTATTTT
CDR3aa: CASSLAGSYTQYF

abundance: many
d_gene: .
v_gene: TRBV5-1
j_gene: TRBJ1-6
CDR3nt: TGCGCCAGCAGCTCCAGTCCAGGGGACTCCTATAATTCACCCCTCCACTTT
CDR3aa: CASSSSPGDSYNSPLHF

abundance: .
d_gene: .
v_gene: TRBV7-2
j_gene: TRBJ2-2
CDR3nt: TGTGCCAGCAGCTTAGCGGGAGATAGCGGGGAGCTGTTTTTT
CDR3aa: CASSLAGDSGELFF

abundance: few
d_gene: .
v_gene: TRBV7-7
j_gene: TRBJ2-2
CDR3nt: TGTGCCAGCGGGGGAAGAGGGATATCGAACACCGGGGAGCTGTTTTTT
CDR3aa: CASGGRGISNTGELFF

abundance: .
d_gene: .
v_gene: TRBV7-2
j_gene: TRBJ2-1
CDR3nt: TGTGCCAGCAGCATAGGGTACGAGGGTATGGGTGAGCAGTTCTTC
CDR3aa: CASSIGYEGMGEQFF

abundance: .
d_gene: .
v_gene: TRBV9
j_gene: TRBJ1-5
CDR3nt: TGTGCCAGCAGCGTAGGAGATTCCCTCGCGGGCAATCAGCCCCAGCATTTT
CDR3aa: CASSVGDSLAGNQPQHF

abundance: few
d_gene: .
v_gene: TRBV4-1
j_gene: TRBJ2-3
CDR3nt: TGCGCCAGCAGCCAAGCTACCCCTAGCACAGATACGCAGTATTTT
CDR3aa: CASSQATPSTDTQYF

abundance: .
d_gene: .
v_gene: TRBV6-2/TRBV6-3
j_gene: TRBJ2-7
CDR3nt: TGTGCCAGCAGTTACTGGTTGGGAAAAAGCTCCTACGAGCAGTACTTC
CDR3aa: CASSYWLGKSSYEQYF